This passage covers 4 T cell receptor beta chains from one sample sequenced in a study of cytomegalovirus exposure and HLA in healthy donors. PCR employed 60 Vbeta and 13 Jbeta primers. Using immunoSEQ multiplex PCR, the repertoire was profiled, and TCRdb retains in-frame clones only, with some absent. Altogether 150,000 to 200,000 clones are present, about 85% being singletons, with the ten largest covering more than 2%. The sequenced sample was PBMCs. The source is a young man in good health and CMV-seropositive.

The chain joins TRBV7-3 to TRBJ1-5; 7 bases align to TRBD1. The CDR3 has 13 amino acids. Germline-derived CDR1 and CDR2 are SGHTA and FQGTGA. The trim removed 4 bases at V and 7 bases at J, leaving 4 bases unmatched. CDR3 DNA: TGTGCCAGCAGCTCCGACAGGGACCAGCCCCAGCATTTT. This translates into CASSSDRDQPQHF.

As DNA, the CDR3 is TGTGCCAGCAGTTTGCCGACTAGCGGGGGAGAGACCCAGTACTTC. It translates to CASSLPTSGGETQYF. The chain uses TRBV6-4 and TRBJ2-5; 12 bases are shared with TRBD2. The CDR3 runs 15 residues. CDR1 and CDR2 (germline): MRHNA, SNTAGT. V gave up 5 bases and J gave up 4 bases; unmatched junction bases: 5.

The chain recombines TRBV5-1 with TRBJ2-3; TRBD2 matches 11 bases. CDR3 length: 15 amino acids. The junction had 7 bases not matched to a gene; V was cut back by 7 bases and J by 3 bases. Looked up from germline, CDR1 is SGHRS and CDR2 is YFSETQ. The CDR3: CASGIAGGRTDTQYF. The CDR3 DNA is TGCGCCAGCGGCATAGCGGGGGGGCGTACAGATACGCAGTATTTT.

The chain links TRBV27 to TRBJ2-7; D might be TRBD1 (6 bases). Germline loops: CDR1 MNHEY, CDR2 SMNVEV (reference sequence). V lost 5 bases to trimming and J lost 2 bases, with 13 bases between them. The CDR3 consists of 14 residues. The CDR3 region is CASSRTGLAYEQYF. The DNA of the CDR3 is TGTGCCAGCAGTAGAACAGGGTTAGCCTACGAGCAGTACTTC.